The sequence of this T cell receptor (beta chain) was determined in a study of T-cell reconstitution after alpha-beta-depleted transplantation in children (dated by TCRdb to about 2016). With regard to the full study: Using TCR repertoire profiling, the study followed T-cell immune reconstitution in a quantitative way in children after TCRalphabeta/CD19-depleted allogeneic hematopoietic cell transplantation.

The CDR3 measures 15 amino acids from cysteine to phenylalanine. The DNA shown is the 45-base CDR3, in frame from base 1. Germline trimming amounts to 1 base on V and 3 bases on J, with 5 as the count of junction bases outside the gene matches. The CDR1 and CDR2 encoded by the germline V gene (reference sequence) are DFQATT and SNEGSKA. The library was made by PCR. The sequencer listed for this sample is Illumina HiSeq 2500. Molecular barcoding was employed in the preparation of TCR libraries, with unique molecular identifiers being used to normalize TCRbeta repertoire quantification. Using fastp trimming at Q25 and MiXCR clonotype assembly, TCRdb reanalyzed the public sequencing data and kept in-frame beta chains. Records with the same CDR3 protein are collapsed into one entry carrying the most frequent genes and DNA. In this sample the table shows about a million distinct CDR3 sequences, roughly 29% of which occur a single time. Jointly, the top ten make up more than 25% of the sample.

Overall study outcomes, separate from this receptor: Hyperexpanded clone frequencies declined over subsequent months; after one year, T-cell counts and TCRbeta diversity were mostly attributed to newly produced T cells. In some patients, high TCRbeta diversity at day 60 was attributed to recipient T cells and intrathymic progenitors that had survived conditioning. The apparently early recovery of alphabetaT-cell counts about two months after transplant reportedly depended on only several hundred rapidly expanded clones that came from non-depleted graft cells.

Regarding this clonotype: The antigen it binds to is not known. No base-level quality is on record; no much larger clone is a single base apart.

According to the study, the label for this sample's treatment or condition signals: allogeneic hematopoietic cell transplantation with graft depleted of TCRalphabeta T cells and CD19 B cells. The children who served as transplant recipients had been given grafts of TCRalphabeta/CD19-depleted allogeneic hematopoietic cells. The V and J genes are TRBV20-1 and TRBJ2-7; TRBD2 agrees with 11 junctional bases. The input for sequencing was PBMCs, mostly from graft donor cells, taken 360 days after TCRalphabeta/CD19-depleted stem cell transplant. The clonotype originates from a boy under two years old who had a stem cell transplant for SCID, so the T cells may come from the graft donor. The CDR3 reads CSARVRLAGNYEQYF. Here is the DNA: TGCAGTGCTAGAGTTCGACTAGCGGGGAACTACGAGCAGTACTTC.